The 26 T cell receptor beta chains below were found in one sample sequenced in a study of T cells expressing NK-cell markers. No DNA is given; TCRdb re-called the 5' RACE reads and lists each CDR3 protein once. Its table records 500,000 to 600,000 distinct CDR3 sequences. Sequenced sample: blood T cells: a sorted CD56 or NKG2C T cell subset, CD4+ or CD8+ T cells, or bulk PBMC T cells (not recorded which). The receptors stem from a man in his late teens or twenties in good health.

V and J are TRBV20-1 and TRBJ2-2. CDR1 DFQATT and CDR2 SNEGSKA come from the germline V gene (reference sequence). The CDR3 contains 14 residues. The chain's CDR3 is CSARDLWRNGELFF.

The chain has TRBV9 and TRBJ2-1; TCRdb proposes TRBD1, but this gene call is untestable without DNA. Germline values: CDR1 SGDLS, CDR2 YYNGEE. The CDR3 consists of 16 residues. The CDR3 loop is CASSHGTGRSYNEQFF.

The chain has TRBV25-1 and TRBJ1-3; absent DNA, TCRdb's TRBD1 call cannot be checked. CDR3 length: 15 amino acids. From germline, CDR1 is MGHDK and CDR2 SYGVNS. The CDR3 loop is CASSPRGLAGNTIYF.

V is TRBV15 and J is TRBJ1-2; TCRdb outputs TRBD1, but without DNA this stays unchecked. CDR1 is LNHNV and CDR2 is YYDKDF in the germline V gene (reference sequence). The CDR3 is made up of 16 amino acids. The CDR3 here is CATSSGGQGEDYGYTF.

The V and J genes are TRBV24-1 and TRBJ2-1; absent DNA, TCRdb's TRBD2 call cannot be checked. Germline V gives CDR1 KGHDR, CDR2 SFDVKD. The CDR3 runs 17 residues. The CDR3 protein is CATSDPRLADLYNEQFF.

The CDR3 reads CASSPGRRLEQETQYF. The rearrangement links TRBV5-1 to TRBJ2-5; TCRdb's assignment of TRBD1 cannot be checked, as there is no DNA. The CDR3 contains 16 residues. Germline loops: CDR1 SGHRS, CDR2 YFSETQ.

This chain links TRBV15 with TRBJ2-1; TCRdb selects TRBD2, and the lack of DNA leaves this call unchecked. Germline V gives CDR1 LNHNV, CDR2 YYDKDF (reference sequence). CDR3 size: 19 residues. The CDR3 reads CATSRDGLAGGMVDNEQFF.

The chain recombines TRBV20-1 with TRBJ2-1; the TCRdb D gene call, TRBD2, has no DNA to confirm it. Germline-derived CDR1 and CDR2 are DFQATT and SNEGSKA (reference sequence). CDR3 size: 14 residues. CDR3 amino acids: CSARAGTSGRALFF.

The gene calls are TRBV5-1 and TRBJ2-5; the TCRdb call, TRBD1, lacks DNA for checking. CDR3 length: 15 residues. The V gene's germline CDR1 is SGHRS and CDR2 YFSETQ. CDR3 residues: CASSPLTGTGETQYF.

The V gene is TRBV10-3, the J gene TRBJ2-2. Germline V gives CDR1 ENHRY, CDR2 SYGVKD. CDR3 length equals 13 residues. CDR3 residues: CAISGSSTGELFF.

The gene calls are TRBV9 and TRBJ2-5; without DNA, the TCRdb call of TRBD1 cannot be checked. Germline CDR1 is SGDLS and CDR2 is YYNGEE. The CDR3 is made up of 12 amino acids. The CDR3 spells CASSFGGGIQYF.

The chain joins TRBV5-1 to TRBJ2-1; checking the TCRdb D call of TRBD2 is not possible without DNA. This CDR3 comprises 14 residues. Germline-derived CDR1 and CDR2 are SGHRS and YFSETQ. The CDR3 spells CASSLGAQNYEQFF.

The chain recombines TRBV25-1 with TRBJ2-5; lacking DNA, the TRBD2 call made by TCRdb goes unchecked. This CDR3 contains 14 residues. From germline, CDR1 is MGHDK and CDR2 SYGVNS. CDR3 sequence: CASSGSRVGETQYF.

The genes are TRBV18 and TRBJ1-2; checking the TCRdb D call of TRBD1 is not possible without DNA. Looked up from germline, CDR1 is KGHSH and CDR2 is LQKENI. The CDR3 spans 15 residues. This chain's CDR3 is CASSPRDPLINGYTF.

The rearrangement joins TRBV6-1 to TRBJ1-1. Germline CDR1 MNHNS, CDR2 SASEGT. The CDR3 totals 14 residues. The CDR3 here is CASSQDQNGVSAFF.

The rearrangement uses TRBV7-2 and TRBJ2-4; absent DNA, TCRdb's TRBD1 call cannot be checked. Looked up from germline, CDR1 is SGHTA and CDR2 is FQGNSA. There are 15 residues in the CDR3. The chain's CDR3 is CASSLRQGAVNIQYF. Drawing the rest from reference TRBV7-2 and TRBJ2-4, the complete variable domain is GAGVSQSPSNKVTEKGKDVELRCDPISGHTALYWYRQSLGQGLEFLIYFQGNSAPDKSGLPSDRFSAERTGGSVSTLTIQRTQQEDSAVYLCASSLRQGAVNIQYFGAGTRLSVL.

The V gene is TRBV27, the J gene TRBJ2-5. The germline CDR1 and CDR2 sequences are MNHEY and SMNVEV (reference sequence). The CDR3 contains 15 residues. The CDR3 protein is CASRKSESYQETQYF.

The V and J genes are TRBV27 and TRBJ2-3; TCRdb selects TRBD1, and the lack of DNA leaves this call unchecked. Looked up from germline, CDR1 is MNHEY and CDR2 is SMNVEV (reference sequence). This CDR3 contains 14 residues. CDR3: CASSPKTGTDTQYF.

The gene calls are TRBV29-1 and TRBJ2-1; the D call of TRBD2 rests on TCRdb alone, since no DNA is present to check it. Germline CDR1 is SQVTM and CDR2 is ANQGSEA. CDR3 length equals 15 residues. The CDR3 is CSVGATSGRENEQFF.

The chain combines TRBV5-5 with TRBJ1-1. The germline V gene encodes CDR1 SGHKS and CDR2 YYEKEE (reference sequence). The CDR3 loop spans 12 amino acids. This CDR3 is CASLPREDEAFF.

The rearrangement joins TRBV20-1 to TRBJ2-2; the TCRdb call, TRBD1, lacks DNA for checking. The CDR3 has 15 residues. Germline V gene sequence: CDR1 DFQATT, CDR2 SNEGSKA (reference sequence). CDR3 residues: CSATWRGRNTGELFF.

This sequence joins TRBV6-4 and TRBJ1-1. The CDR3 is 13 residues long. Germline CDR1 reads MRHNA; CDR2 reads SNTAGT. CDR3 region: CASSVTWGTEAFF.

This chain uses TRBV7-9 with TRBJ2-3; the TRBD1 assignment by TCRdb is unverifiable without DNA. The CDR3 totals 17 residues. CDR1 is SEHNR, CDR2 FQNEAQ, per germline (reference sequence). The CDR3 sequence is CASSFIQGTGRADTQYF.

The V call is TRBV5-6, the J call TRBJ2-3; with no DNA, the TCRdb D assignment of TRBD1 cannot be verified. The V gene's germline CDR1 is SGHDT and CDR2 YYEEEE. CDR3 length: 14 amino acids. The CDR3: CASSGAGPADTQYF.

The chain is built from TRBV24-1 and TRBJ2-3; TCRdb selects TRBD2, and the lack of DNA leaves this call unchecked. This CDR3 contains 13 residues. Germline CDR1 and CDR2: KGHDR and SFDVKD. The CDR3 here is CATSDPTSNTQYF.

The rearrangement uses TRBV5-5 and TRBJ1-4. Germline V lookup: CDR1 SGHKS, CDR2 YYEKEE (reference sequence). CDR3 size: 13 residues. The CDR3 spells CASSLAMQEKLFF.